The sequence of this T cell receptor beta chain was determined in a study of OX40 agonist ivuxolimab in advanced cancers. Overall study: Patients received the agonistic anti-OX40 (CD134) antibody ivuxolimab.

Looked up from germline, CDR1 is SGHAT and CDR2 is FQNNGV. V lost 1 base and J 5 bases, leaving 11 bases between the germline ends. This CDR3 contains 14 residues. Sequencing was performed with immunoSEQ multiplex PCR; in TCRdb, only in-frame clones are kept and a portion is missing. The data contain 20,000 or so clones, 90% of them singletons. A note on this clone: Its specificity is not known.

Whole-study results and caveats: At 0.1 to 3.0 mg/kg, CD4+ and CD8+ blood T cells expanded clonally by week 6.

V gene TRBV11-2 combines with J gene TRBJ1-2; D remains ambiguous. The material was CD4+ or CD8+ T cells sorted from blood, obtained in a trial of the OX40 agonist ivuxolimab. This TCR was recovered from an adult with an advanced solid tumor such as melanoma, head and neck, liver or kidney cancer. The DNA of the CDR3 is TGTGCCAGCAGCTTAGGAGTGGGATCATATGGCTACACCTTC. It is translated as CASSLGVGSYGYTF.